These 5 T cell receptor beta chains were all obtained from the same sample, sequenced in a study of OX40 agonist ivuxolimab in advanced cancers. Sequencing used immunoSEQ multiplex PCR; TCRdb keeps in-frame clones, though not all of them. The sample comprises about 82,000 clones, about 86% of which are singletons, and 5.5% to 7% rests with the top ten. The sample was CD4+ or CD8+ T cells sorted from blood, taken in a trial of the OX40 agonist ivuxolimab. The receptors were gathered from an adult with an advanced solid tumor such as melanoma, head and neck, liver or kidney cancer.

Remarks on this clone: An end of the junction does not agree with germline; a read error may underlie this. The V and J genes are TRBV7-7 and TRBJ2-1; D uncertain. The CDR3 contains 13 residues. Germline CDR1 reads SSHAT; CDR2 reads FNYEAQ (reference sequence). The CDR3 reads CASSPTTYNEQFF. CDR3 in DNA: TGTGCTAGCAGCCCAACTACCTACAATGAGCAGTTCTTC.

The chain carries TRBV7-2 and TRBJ2-2; 7 bases map to TRBD1. CDR3 length equals 16 residues. Looked up from germline, CDR1 is SGHTA and CDR2 is FQGNSA. V lost 3 bases to trimming and J lost 0 bases; unmatched junction nucleotides: 4. CDR3 nucleotide sequence: TGTGCCAGCAGCTTGGGACAGTCGACGAACACCGGGGAGCTGTTTTTT. Its protein is CASSLGQSTNTGELFF.

The J gene is TRBJ2-5, the V gene TRBV5-4, with unresolved D. V dropped 4 bases and J dropped 5 bases, with 15 bases sitting between them. CDR3 length: 14 residues. Germline values: CDR1 SGHNT, CDR2 YYREEE (reference sequence). The CDR3 region is CASSPGPDDETQYF. Written as DNA, the CDR3 is TGTGCCAGCAGCCCGGGCCCGGATGACGAGACCCAGTACTTC. Full variable domain (outside the CDR3, taken from reference TRBV5-4 and TRBJ2-5): ETGVTQSPTHLIKTRGQQVTLRCSSQSGHNTVSWYQQALGQGPQFIFQYYREEENGRGNFPPRFSGLQFPNYSSELNVNALELDDSALYLCASSPGPDDETQYFGPGTRLLVL.

The rearrangement joins TRBV6-5 to TRBJ2-7; D is possibly TRBD1 (6 bases). This CDR3 region has 15 residues. V shed 0 bases and J shed 6 bases, with 15 bases lying between them. Germline CDR1 reads MNHEY; CDR2 reads SVGAGI. The CDR3 nucleotides are TGTGCCAGCAGTTACTCGACAGGTGAACCTTCCGAGCAGTACTTC. Its protein product is CASSYSTGEPSEQYF.

This chain uses TRBV4-1 with TRBJ2-1, with 7 nucleotides matching TRBD2. V lost 2 bases, J lost 9 bases, and 19 bases stayed unmatched. Germline V lookup: CDR1 MGHRA, CDR2 YSYEKL. The CDR3 is 18 amino acids. DNA of the CDR3: TGCGCCAGCAGCCAACCCCGAATGGGCGTACTAGCGAGGGTTGAGCAGTTCTTC. Translation: CASSQPRMGVLARVEQFF.